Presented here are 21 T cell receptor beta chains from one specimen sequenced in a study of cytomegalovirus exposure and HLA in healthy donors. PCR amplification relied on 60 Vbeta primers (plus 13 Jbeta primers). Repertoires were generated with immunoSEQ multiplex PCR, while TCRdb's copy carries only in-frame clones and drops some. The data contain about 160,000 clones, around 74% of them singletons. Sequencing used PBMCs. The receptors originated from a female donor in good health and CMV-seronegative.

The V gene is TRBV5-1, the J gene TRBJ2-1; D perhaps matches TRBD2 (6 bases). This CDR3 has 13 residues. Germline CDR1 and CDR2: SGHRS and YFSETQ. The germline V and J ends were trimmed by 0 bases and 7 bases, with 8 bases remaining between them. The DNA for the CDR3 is TGCGCCAGCAGCTTGGCTAGCGTTAATGAGCAGTTCTTC. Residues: CASSLASVNEQFF.

For the CDR3, the DNA is TGTGCCAGCTCACTCCGGGACAGGGATCAGCCCCAGCATTTT. This translates into CASSLRDRDQPQHF. This rearrangement joins TRBV18 to TRBJ1-5; 9 bases are shared with TRBD1. V lost 4 bases, J lost 5 bases, and 3 bases stayed unmatched. Germline values: CDR1 KGHSH, CDR2 LQKENI. This CDR3 region has 14 residues.

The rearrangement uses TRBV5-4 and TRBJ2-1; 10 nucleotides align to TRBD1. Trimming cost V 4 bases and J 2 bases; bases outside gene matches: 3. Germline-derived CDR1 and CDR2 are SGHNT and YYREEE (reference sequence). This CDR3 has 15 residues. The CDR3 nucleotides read TGTGCCAGCAGCAAGGGACAGGGGACCTACAATGAGCAGTTCTTC. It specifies CASSKGQGTYNEQFF.

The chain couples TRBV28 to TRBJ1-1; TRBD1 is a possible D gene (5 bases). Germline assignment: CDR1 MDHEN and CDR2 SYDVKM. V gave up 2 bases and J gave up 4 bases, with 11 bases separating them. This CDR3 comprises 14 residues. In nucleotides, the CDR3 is TGTGCCAGCAGTTTACGGGCAGGGTTCACTGAAGCTTTCTTT. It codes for CASSLRAGFTEAFF. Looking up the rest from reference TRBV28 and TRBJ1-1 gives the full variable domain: DVKVTQSSRYLVKRTGEKVFLECVQDMDHENMFWYRQDPGLGLRLIYFSYDVKMKEKGDIPEGYSVSREKKERFSLILESASTNQTSMYLCASSLRAGFTEAFFGQGTRLTVV.

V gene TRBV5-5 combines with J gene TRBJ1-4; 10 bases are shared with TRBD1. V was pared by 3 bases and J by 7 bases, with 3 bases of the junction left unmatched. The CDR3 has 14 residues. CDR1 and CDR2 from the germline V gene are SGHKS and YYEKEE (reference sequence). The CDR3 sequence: CASSSDRGSEKLFF. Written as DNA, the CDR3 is TGTGCCAGCAGCTCGGACAGGGGGAGTGAAAAACTGTTTTTT.

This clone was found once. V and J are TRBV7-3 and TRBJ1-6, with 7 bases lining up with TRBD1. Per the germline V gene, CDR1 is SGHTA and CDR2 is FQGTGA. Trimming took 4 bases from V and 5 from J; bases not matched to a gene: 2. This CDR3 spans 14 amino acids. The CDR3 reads CASSSQGHNSPLHF. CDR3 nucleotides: TGTGCCAGCAGCTCACAGGGGCATAATTCACCCCTCCACTTT.

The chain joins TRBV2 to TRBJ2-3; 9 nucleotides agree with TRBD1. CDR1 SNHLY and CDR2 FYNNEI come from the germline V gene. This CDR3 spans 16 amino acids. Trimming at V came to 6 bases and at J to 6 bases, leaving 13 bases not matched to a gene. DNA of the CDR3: TGTGCCAGCAGGACGGGACAGGGAGGAAATTCGGATACGCAGTATTTT. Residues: CASRTGQGGNSDTQYF.

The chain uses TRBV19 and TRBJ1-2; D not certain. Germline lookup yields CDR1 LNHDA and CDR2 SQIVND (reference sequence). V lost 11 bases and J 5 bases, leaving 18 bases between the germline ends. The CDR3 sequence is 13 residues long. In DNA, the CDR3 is TGTGCCTCGAGTGAGAAGACTCTATATGGCTACACCTTC. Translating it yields CASSEKTLYGYTF.

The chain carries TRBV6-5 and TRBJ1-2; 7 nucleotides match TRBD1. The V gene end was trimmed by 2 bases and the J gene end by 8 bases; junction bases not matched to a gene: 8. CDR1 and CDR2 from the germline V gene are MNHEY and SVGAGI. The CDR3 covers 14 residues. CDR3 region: CASSYGRGARGYTF. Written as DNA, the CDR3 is TGTGCCAGCAGTTACGGCAGGGGGGCGCGCGGCTACACCTTC.

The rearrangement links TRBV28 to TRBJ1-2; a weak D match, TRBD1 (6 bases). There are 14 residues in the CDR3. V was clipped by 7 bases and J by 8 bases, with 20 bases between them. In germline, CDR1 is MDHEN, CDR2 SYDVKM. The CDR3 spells CASINSGAPKGYTF. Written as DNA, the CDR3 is TGTGCCAGCATCAACTCAGGGGCCCCTAAGGGCTACACCTTC.

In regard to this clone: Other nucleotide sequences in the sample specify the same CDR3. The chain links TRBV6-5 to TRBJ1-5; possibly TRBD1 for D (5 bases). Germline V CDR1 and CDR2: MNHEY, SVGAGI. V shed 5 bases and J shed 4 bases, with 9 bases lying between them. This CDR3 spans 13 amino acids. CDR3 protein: CASSPGGNQPQHF. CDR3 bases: TGTGCCAGCAGTCCCGGGGGGAATCAGCCCCAGCATTTT.

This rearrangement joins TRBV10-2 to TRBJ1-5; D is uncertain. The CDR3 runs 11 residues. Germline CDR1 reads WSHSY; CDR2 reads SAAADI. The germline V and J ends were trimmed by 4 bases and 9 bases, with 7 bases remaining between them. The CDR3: CASSAIGPQHF. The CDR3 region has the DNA TGCGCCAGCAGTGCAATCGGGCCCCAGCATTTT.

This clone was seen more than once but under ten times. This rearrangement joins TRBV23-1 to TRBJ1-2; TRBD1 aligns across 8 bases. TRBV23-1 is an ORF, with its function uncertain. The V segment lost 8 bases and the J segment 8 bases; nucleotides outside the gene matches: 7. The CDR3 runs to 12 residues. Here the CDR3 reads CASRGTGEGYTF. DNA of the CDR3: TGCGCCAGCCGAGGGACAGGAGAGGGCTACACCTTC.

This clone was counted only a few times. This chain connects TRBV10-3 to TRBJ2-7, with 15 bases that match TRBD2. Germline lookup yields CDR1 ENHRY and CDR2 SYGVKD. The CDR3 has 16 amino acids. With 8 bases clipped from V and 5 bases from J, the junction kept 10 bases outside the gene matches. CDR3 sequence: CAIGRGGLAGGHEQYF. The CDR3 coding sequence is TGTGCCATCGGACGGGGGGGACTAGCGGGAGGACACGAGCAGTACTTC.

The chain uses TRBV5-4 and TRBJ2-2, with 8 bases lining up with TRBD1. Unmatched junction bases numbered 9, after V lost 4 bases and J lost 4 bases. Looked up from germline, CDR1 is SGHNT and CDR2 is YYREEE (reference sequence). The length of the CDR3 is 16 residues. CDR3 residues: CASSQTRGQGTGELFF. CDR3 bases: TGTGCCAGCAGCCAAACCCGAGGACAGGGCACCGGGGAGCTGTTTTTT. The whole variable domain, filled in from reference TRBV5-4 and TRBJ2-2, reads ETGVTQSPTHLIKTRGQQVTLRCSSQSGHNTVSWYQQALGQGPQFIFQYYREEENGRGNFPPRFSGLQFPNYSSELNVNALELDDSALYLCASSQTRGQGTGELFFGEGSRLTVL.

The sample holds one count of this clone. The CDR3, as DNA: TGTGCCAGCAGCTTGCGGGGTTCCACTGAAGCTTTCTTT. This sequence encodes CASSLRGSTEAFF. The chain links TRBV5-4 to TRBJ1-1; D is uncertain. The V end was cut by 1 base, the J end by 4 bases, with 8 bases between. Looked up from germline, CDR1 is SGHNT and CDR2 is YYREEE (reference sequence). The CDR3 sequence is 13 residues long. Combining the CDR3 with reference TRBV5-4 and TRBJ1-1 gives the whole variable domain ETGVTQSPTHLIKTRGQQVTLRCSSQSGHNTVSWYQQALGQGPQFIFQYYREEENGRGNFPPRFSGLQFPNYSSELNVNALELDDSALYLCASSLRGSTEAFFGQGTRLTVV.

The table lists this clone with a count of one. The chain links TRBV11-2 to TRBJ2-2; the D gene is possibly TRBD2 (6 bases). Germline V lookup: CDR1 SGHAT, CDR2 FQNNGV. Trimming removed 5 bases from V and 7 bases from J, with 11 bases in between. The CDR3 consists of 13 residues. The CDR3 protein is CASSRDWGGELFF. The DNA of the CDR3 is TGTGCCAGCAGCCGGGACTGGGGCGGGGAGCTGTTTTTT.

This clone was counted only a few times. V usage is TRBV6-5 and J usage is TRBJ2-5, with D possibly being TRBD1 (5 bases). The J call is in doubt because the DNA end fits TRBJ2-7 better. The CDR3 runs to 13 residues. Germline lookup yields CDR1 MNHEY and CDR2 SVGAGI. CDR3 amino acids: CASSSNGRGEQYF. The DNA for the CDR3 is TGTGCCAGCAGCTCTAACGGAAGGGGCGAGCAGTACTTC.

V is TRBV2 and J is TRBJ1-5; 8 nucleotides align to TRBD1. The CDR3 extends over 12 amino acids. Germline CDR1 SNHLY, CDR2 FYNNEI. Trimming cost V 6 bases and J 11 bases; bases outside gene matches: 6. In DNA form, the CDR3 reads TGTGCCAGCAGCCCCGGACAGGGCACCCAGCATTTT. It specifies CASSPGQGTQHF.

CDR3 coding DNA: TGTGCCACCAGCAGACACTCCGACAGGACCTACGAGCAGTACTTC. Translated, it gives CATSRHSDRTYEQYF. The chain joins TRBV15 to TRBJ2-7; TRBD1 is a possible D gene (6 bases). Per the germline V gene, CDR1 is LNHNV and CDR2 is YYDKDF (reference sequence). The V end lost 2 bases, the J end lost 2 bases, and 13 bases lay between the germline ends. The CDR3 sequence is 15 residues long.

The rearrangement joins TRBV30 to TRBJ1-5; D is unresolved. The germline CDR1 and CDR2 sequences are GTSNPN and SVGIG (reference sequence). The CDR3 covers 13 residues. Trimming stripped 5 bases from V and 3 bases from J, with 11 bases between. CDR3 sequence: CAWGRASNQPQHF. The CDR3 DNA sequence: TGTGCCTGGGGGAGGGCATCCAATCAGCCCCAGCATTTT.